The clone carrying this T cell receptor beta chain was observed at least ten times. This record comes from a study of T-cell reconstitution after alpha-beta-depleted transplantation in children. Trimming removed 4 bases from V and 2 bases from J; junction bases left unmatched: 12. Per germline, CDR1 ENHRY and CDR2 SYGVKD. This CDR3 comprises 18 residues. TCRbeta library preparation incorporated unique molecular identifiers. TCRdb used MiXCR to reprocess the PCR reads, holding one entry per CDR3 protein. The sample records 280,000 or so distinct CDR3 sequences, 11% being singletons. The clonotype comes from a male patient aged 2 to 10 who had a stem cell transplant for chronic granulomatous disease, so the T cells may come from the graft donor. The specimen comprised peripheral blood, sampled 180 days after TCRalphabeta/CD19-depleted stem cell transplant. This sequence joins TRBV10-3 and TRBJ2-3; 10 bases map to TRBD2. The CDR3 here is CAISGLAGAEATTDTQYF. The CDR3 nucleotides read TGTGCCATCAGTGGTCTAGCGGGGGCCGAAGCTACCACAGATACGCAGTATTTT.